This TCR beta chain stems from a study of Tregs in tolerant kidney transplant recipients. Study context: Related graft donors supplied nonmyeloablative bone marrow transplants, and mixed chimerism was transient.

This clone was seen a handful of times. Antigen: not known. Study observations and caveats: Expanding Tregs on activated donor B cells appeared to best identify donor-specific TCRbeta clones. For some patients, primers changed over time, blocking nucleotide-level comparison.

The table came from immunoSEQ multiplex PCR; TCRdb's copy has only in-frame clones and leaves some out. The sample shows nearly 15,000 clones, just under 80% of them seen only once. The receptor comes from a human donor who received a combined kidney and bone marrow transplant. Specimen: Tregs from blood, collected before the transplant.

In DNA form, the CDR3 reads TGTGCCAGCACCGAAGCGGGAGGGAACACCGGGGAGCTGTTTTTT. Translating it yields CASTEAGGNTGELFF. The chain recombines TRBV2 with TRBJ2-2, with 9 bases identical to TRBD2. Trimming at V came to 7 bases and at J to 1 base, leaving 4 bases not matched to a gene. Germline CDR1 reads SNHLY; CDR2 reads FYNNEI. The CDR3 loop spans 15 amino acids. The whole variable domain, remainder taken from reference TRBV2 and TRBJ2-2, is EPEVTQTPSHQVTQMGQEVILRCVPISNHLYFYWYRQILGQKVEFLVSFYNNEISEKSEIFDDQFSVERPDGSNFTLKIRSTKLEDSAMYFCASTEAGGNTGELFFGEGSRLTVL.